Listed below are T cell receptor beta chains from one sample, sequenced in a study of regulatory T cells in long-lasting Graves disease. TCRdb redid the calling of the multiplex PCR reads with MiXCR, one entry per CDR3 protein. Among some 470,000 distinct CDR3 sequences, roughly 21% were seen once, and the ten largest hold around 7%. The sequences come from peripheral blood mononuclear cells (PBMCs), collected when the disease was refractory, from a patient treated with antithyroid drugs. The receptors here all came from a female donor with Graves disease. Each CDR3 is given without its conserved first and last residue. Each record gives: J gene, V gene, CDR3 protein.

j_call: TRBJ2-2
v_call: TRBV24-1
cdr3_aa: ATSDWGTENTGELF

j_call: TRBJ2-7
v_call: TRBV29-1
cdr3_aa: SVEDLRTGGYEQY

j_call: TRBJ2-7
v_call: TRBV7-9
cdr3_aa: ASSGRTSGRGEQY

j_call: TRBJ1-2
v_call: TRBV12-3/TRBV12-4
cdr3_aa: ASTQTRADGYT

j_call: TRBJ2-5
v_call: TRBV2
cdr3_aa: ASSEEPRETQY

j_call: TRBJ2-4
v_call: TRBV7-8
cdr3_aa: ASSLSGQSKNIQY

j_call: TRBJ2-1
v_call: TRBV2
cdr3_aa: ASSKGGGNYNEQF

j_call: TRBJ1-1
v_call: TRBV20-1
cdr3_aa: SASRQGVEAF

j_call: TRBJ1-6
v_call: TRBV12-3/TRBV12-4
cdr3_aa: ASSSSGDRSYNSPLH

j_call: TRBJ2-2
v_call: TRBV6-5
cdr3_aa: ASSYLRGSGELF

j_call: TRBJ2-5
v_call: TRBV20-1
cdr3_aa: SARGPNQETQY